What follows describes a single TCR beta chain. Antigen: not known. The sample comes from a study of T-cell memory formation after mild COVID-19. About the study: Clusters were largely donor specific.

Notes on the study in general: Memory cells collected pre-infection included some clones that later responded, suggesting cross-reactive memory joined. Unconfirmed was the SARS-CoV-2 specificity of second-wave clones that peaked on day 37.

TCRdb reanalysed the 5' RACE reads using MiXCR and keeps one entry per CDR3 protein. The profile shows some 270,000 distinct CDR3 sequences, 15% of them singletons. CDR1 is SGHRS, CDR2 YFSETQ, per germline. This CDR3 has 15 residues. Unmatched junction bases numbered 5, after V lost 4 bases and J lost 4 bases. Sequencing was done on a sample of PBMCs or a T cell subset sorted from them (not recorded which). The sequence came from an adult woman who had mild COVID-19 (a few samples of this study predate the infection). Cell type and time point are not known. The gene calls are TRBV5-1 and TRBJ2-5; TRBD1 matches at 12 bases. The CDR3 protein is CASSPRDRGRETQYF. The CDR3 DNA follows: TGCGCCAGCAGCCCCCGGGACAGGGGGCGAGAGACCCAGTACTTC.